This TCR beta chain was documented in a study of blood T cell repertoires in COVID-19. Overall study context: T cells, B-cell-depleted T cells, or PBMCs supplied cDNA or gDNA.

The authors' processing: Estimates of nucleated cell counts were drawn from the amplification of reference gene primers. Data came from immunoSEQ multiplex PCR; TCRdb stores just in-frame clones and leaves some out. The V and J calls and clone size come from that table; D and trimming were worked out from the DNA. The sample comprises some 97,000 clones, around 86% of which are singletons, and 2.7% rests with the top ten. The CDR3 consists of 14 residues. Unmatched junction bases numbered 4, after V lost 5 bases and J lost 4 bases. Germline CDR1 reads SGHTA; CDR2 reads FQGTGA. Donors in Cohort 3 who had recovered were those with two negative PCRs, healthcare professional clearance, or resolution of their symptoms.

The chain employs TRBV7-3 and TRBJ2-3; 9 nucleotides align to TRBD2. The material sequenced was PBMCs or T cells enriched from blood (not recorded which). The source of this sequence is a woman aged 45-60 years who had recovered from COVID-19. The CDR3 bases are TGTGCCAGCAGCCCGTTAGCGGGAGCAGATACGCAGTATTTT. This codes for CASSPLAGADTQYF.